This passage covers 15 T cell receptor beta chains from one sample sequenced in a study of CXCR3-negative and CXCR3-positive naive CD8 T cells. The authors prepared UMI-labeled TRB cDNA libraries by 5' RACE. TCRdb reworked the 5' RACE reads into one entry per CDR3 protein, no DNA. The table lists about 57,000 distinct CDR3 sequences, with about 20% in the top ten. Sequenced input: memory CD8+ T cells from blood. Receptors were obtained from a human donor in good health. Some clones in this sample may be carry-over from other donors' samples.

This chain uses TRBV27 with TRBJ2-1; TCRdb outputs TRBD2, but without DNA this stays unchecked. The CDR3 sequence is 14 residues long. Germline CDR1 and CDR2: MNHEY and SMNVEV (reference sequence). CDR3 protein: CASSWDFSYNEQFF.

The chain recombines TRBV29-1 with TRBJ2-1; the TCRdb call, TRBD1, lacks DNA for checking. There are 11 residues in the CDR3. CDR1 SQVTM and CDR2 ANQGSEA come from the germline V gene. The CDR3 spells CSVPVLNEQFF.

This CDR3 reads CASSPVTELNTEAFF. The J gene is TRBJ1-1, the V gene TRBV9; TCRdb picks TRBD1, but there is no DNA to check that call. The CDR3 length is 15 residues. Germline loops: CDR1 SGDLS, CDR2 YYNGEE.

The CDR3 is CASKSLSYEQYF. The rearrangement uses TRBV28 and TRBJ2-7. CDR3 length equals 12 residues. Per the germline V gene, CDR1 is MDHEN and CDR2 is SYDVKM.

CDR3 residues: CSARSGGSQYF. The chain joins TRBV20-1 to TRBJ2-5; TCRdb picks TRBD2, but there is no DNA to check that call. Germline V lookup: CDR1 DFQATT, CDR2 SNEGSKA (reference sequence). CDR3 length: 11 residues.

The genes are TRBV4-2 and TRBJ1-6; the D call from TCRdb, TRBD1, cannot be confirmed without DNA. Germline CDR1 reads LGHNA; CDR2 reads YNFKEQ. CDR3 length equals 20 residues. CDR3 region: CASSQVGVAMSTGGSPPLHF.

This sequence joins TRBV20-1 and TRBJ2-7; TCRdb's assignment of TRBD2 cannot be checked, as there is no DNA. CDR1 is DFQATT and CDR2 is SNEGSKA in the germline V gene (reference sequence). The CDR3 totals 14 residues. The CDR3 loop is CSARGERAFYEQYF.

The rearrangement joins TRBV19 to TRBJ1-1; TCRdb reports TRBD1, a call that lacks DNA to check it against. CDR3 length: 15 residues. Germline CDR1 reads LNHDA; CDR2 reads SQIVND (reference sequence). The CDR3 region is CASSITGGMNTEAFF. Full variable domain (rest looked up from reference TRBV19 and TRBJ1-1): DGGITQSPKYLFRKEGQNVTLSCEQNLNHDAMYWYRQDPGQGLRLIYYSQIVNDFQKGDIAEGYSVSREKKESFPLTVTSAQKNPTAFYLCASSITGGMNTEAFFGQGTRLTVV.

This chain uses TRBV4-1 with TRBJ2-1; TCRdb selects TRBD2, and the lack of DNA leaves this call unchecked. Germline V lookup: CDR1 MGHRA, CDR2 YSYEKL. The CDR3 is 15 amino acids. CDR3 in amino acids: CASSPIRLAVHEQFF.

This chain connects TRBV29-1 to TRBJ2-1; TCRdb's D call of TRBD1 is untestable without DNA. CDR1 and CDR2 (germline): SQVTM, ANQGSEA. This CDR3 has 13 amino acids. CDR3 residues: CSVGQHSYNEQFF.

The CDR3 sequence: CASSQIPNTEAFF. The rearrangement uses TRBV12-3 or TRBV12-4 and TRBJ1-1. The CDR3 has 13 amino acids.

The rearrangement links TRBV29-1 to TRBJ2-7; TCRdb's D call, TRBD1, is unchecked because there is no DNA. Germline lookup yields CDR1 SQVTM and CDR2 ANQGSEA. The CDR3 totals 16 residues. CDR3 sequence reads: CSARNPQDPGTYEQYF.

V is TRBV29-1 and J is TRBJ1-1; TCRdb outputs TRBD1, but without DNA this stays unchecked. CDR1 is SQVTM and CDR2 is ANQGSEA in the germline V gene. The CDR3 covers 12 residues. The CDR3 is CSVELAGAEAFF.

V is TRBV6-1 and J is TRBJ2-2; checking the TCRdb D call of TRBD1 is not possible without DNA. This CDR3 is 15 amino acids long. From germline, CDR1 is MNHNS and CDR2 SASEGT. The CDR3 region is CASRDGQGETGELFF.

V is TRBV20-1 and J is TRBJ2-1. This CDR3 comprises 13 residues. Germline V gene sequence: CDR1 DFQATT, CDR2 SNEGSKA (reference sequence). CDR3 sequence reads: CSARDLSYNEQFF.